The sequence of this T cell receptor beta chain was determined in a study of blood T cell repertoires in COVID-19. On the study more broadly: Spain, Italy and the United States supplied samples that represented acute and convalescent COVID-19.

The CDR3 is 18 residues long. The trim removed 8 bases at V and 4 bases at J, leaving 17 bases unmatched. Germline CDR1 is SNHLY and CDR2 is FYNNEI. TCRdb keeps only in-frame clones here, not all; method: immunoSEQ multiplex PCR. Of about 500,000 clones in the sample, 70% to 90% were seen once. The source of this sequence is a woman between 50 and 59 years old with COVID-19, enrolled during active disease. What was sequenced was peripheral blood. The rearrangement joins TRBV2 to TRBJ1-2; 12 bases line up with TRBD1. The CDR3 loop is CASGSGTGGAPRSYGYTF. CDR3 DNA sequence: TGTGCCAGCGGATCCGGGACAGGGGGCGCCCCCAGGAGCTATGGCTACACCTTC.